The present TCR beta chain was sequenced within a study of blood T cells in healthy people across ages. Overall study findings and caveats: CMV infection status of these donors was not known.

Isolation recovered at least 6 million PBMCs from every sample. This clonotype was counted only a few times. The antigen remains undetermined. The CDR3 is made up of 15 amino acids. Germline trimming cut 7 bases from V and 1 base from J; bases unmatched to any gene: 9. Germline CDR1 reads SGHRS; CDR2 reads YFSETQ. The authors ran a second PCR of roughly 6 to 12 cycles using a sample-barcoded 5' primer and a J-beta primer mix. The template-switch adaptor, which had 12 random nucleotides, put a tag on each cDNA molecule. From the 5' RACE reads, TCRdb called clonotypes with MiXCR, one entry per CDR3 protein. This sample yields roughly 1 million distinct CDR3 sequences, of which about 25% are seen a single time; less than 0.85% belongs to the top ten. The same sample was also studied in work on T cells of mothers and their children. That investigation notes: Using the M1S primer, the second PCR added sample barcodes along with 2-4 random nucleotides.

This receptor was obtained from a girl aged 2 to 9 in good health. V gene TRBV5-1 combines with J gene TRBJ2-7, with 9 bases lining up with TRBD1. Sequenced material: blood. CDR3 region: CASRGGQGSSYEQYF. DNA of the CDR3: TGCGCCAGCCGTGGGGGACAGGGAAGTTCCTACGAGCAGTACTTC.